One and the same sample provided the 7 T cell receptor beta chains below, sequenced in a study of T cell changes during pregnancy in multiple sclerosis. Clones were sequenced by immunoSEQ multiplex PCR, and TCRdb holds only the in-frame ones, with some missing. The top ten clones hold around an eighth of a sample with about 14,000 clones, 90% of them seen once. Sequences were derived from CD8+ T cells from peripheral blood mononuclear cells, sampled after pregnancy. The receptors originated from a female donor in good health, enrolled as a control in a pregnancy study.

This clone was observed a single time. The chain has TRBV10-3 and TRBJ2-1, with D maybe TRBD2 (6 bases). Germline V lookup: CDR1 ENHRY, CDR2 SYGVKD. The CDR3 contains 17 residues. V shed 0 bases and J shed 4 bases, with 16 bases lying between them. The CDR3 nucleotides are TGTGCCATCAGTGAGTCGACGGGGGAAGGCGGATACAATGAGCAGTTCTTC. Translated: CAISESTGEGGYNEQFF.

The CDR3 DNA reads TGTGCCAGCAGTTACGACAATCCACCTGGCTACGAGCAGTACTTC. Protein: CASSYDNPPGYEQYF. This sequence joins TRBV6-6 and TRBJ2-7; no clear D. From germline, CDR1 is MNHNY and CDR2 SVGAGI (reference sequence). V was cut by 2 bases and J by 3 bases, with 14 bases left in between. This CDR3 contains 15 residues.

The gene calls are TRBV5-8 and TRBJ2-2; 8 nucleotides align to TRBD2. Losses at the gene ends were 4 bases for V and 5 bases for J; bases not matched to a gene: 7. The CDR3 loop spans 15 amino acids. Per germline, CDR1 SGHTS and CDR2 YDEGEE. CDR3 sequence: CASSTSGSQTGELFF. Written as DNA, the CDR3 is TGTGCCAGCAGCACAAGCGGGAGTCAGACCGGGGAGCTGTTTTTT.

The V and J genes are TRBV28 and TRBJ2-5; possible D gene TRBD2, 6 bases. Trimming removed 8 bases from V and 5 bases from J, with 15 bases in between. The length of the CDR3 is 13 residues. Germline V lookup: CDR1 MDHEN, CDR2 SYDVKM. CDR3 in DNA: TGTGCCAGCGTACCGGGGGTGGGGGAGACCCAGTACTTC. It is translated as CASVPGVGETQYF.

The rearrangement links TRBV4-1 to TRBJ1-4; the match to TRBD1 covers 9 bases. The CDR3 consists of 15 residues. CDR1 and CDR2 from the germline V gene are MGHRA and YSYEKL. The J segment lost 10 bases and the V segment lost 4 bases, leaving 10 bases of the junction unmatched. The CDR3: CASSPRDRELGKLFF. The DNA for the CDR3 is TGCGCCAGCAGCCCTCGGGACAGGGAACTTGGAAAACTGTTTTTT.

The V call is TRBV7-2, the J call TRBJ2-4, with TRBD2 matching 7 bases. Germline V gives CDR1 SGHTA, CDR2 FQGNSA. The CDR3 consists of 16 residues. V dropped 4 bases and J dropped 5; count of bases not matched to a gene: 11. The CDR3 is CASSSGGGAEQNIQYF. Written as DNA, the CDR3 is TGTGCCAGCAGCTCTGGGGGGGGAGCGGAGCAAAACATTCAGTACTTC.

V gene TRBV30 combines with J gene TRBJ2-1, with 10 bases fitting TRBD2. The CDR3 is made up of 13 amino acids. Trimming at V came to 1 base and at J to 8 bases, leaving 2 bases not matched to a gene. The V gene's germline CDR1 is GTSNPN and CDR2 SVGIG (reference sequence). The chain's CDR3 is CAWSASGSDEQFF. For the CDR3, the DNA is TGTGCCTGGAGTGCTAGCGGGAGCGATGAGCAGTTCTTC.